This TCR beta chain was documented in a study of cytomegalovirus exposure and HLA in healthy donors (dated 2017 in TCRdb). The study in broad terms: According to an earlier analysis of 550 to 750 of the donors, 200 million or so T cells yielded 90 million to 130 million unique TCR beta sequences and about 300 Gb of sequence data. An early release that covered more than 550 HLA-typed donors contained approximately 320 gigabases of sequencing data and tens of millions of unique TCR sequences. The study aimed to test whether signatures of past pathogen exposure could be identified by cataloging public T cell receptors. Across some 400 genotyped donors of the cohort, an average of roughly 200,000 unique TCR beta nucleotide sequences per donor were sequenced, and roughly 20% of those sequences were non-productive. A separate validation cohort of 100 to 150 different subjects was used in addition to the roughly 670-subject first cohort. The study used immunosequencing to profile the T cell repertoires of approximately 690 subjects and linked those repertoires to cytomegalovirus serostatus. Typing coverage varied by locus: about 620-640 donors for A, B, C, DRB1 and DQB1; 522 for DQA1; 606 for DPA1; approximately 450 for DPB1. Five DR-DQ haplotypes were handled as single units for association and clustering, since linkage in the cohort was strong. HLA typing included class I and class II loci at four-digit resolution. The study combined high-throughput TCR immunosequencing, statistical association of individual TCRs with disease status, and machine learning to predict cytomegalovirus infection status. Donor age, sex, ethnicity and CMV serostatus were collected together with the repertoire data. To study patterns of TCR occurrence, a later analysis re-analyzed previously published TCR beta repertoires from 666 donors and added high-resolution HLA genotyping. Rather than using new phenotypic data, the later analysis identified candidate immune exposures from TCR beta sequences and from how often those sequences occurred across donors. An earlier analysis of 587 of the donors used high-throughput TCR beta sequencing to judge whether each TCR beta V gene segment behaved as functional or pseudogenic. Every repertoire in the discovery cohort had been generated on one and the same sequencing platform. Genome-wide SNP genotypes for about 65% of the 666 donors were used in a later genetic analysis, which treated that subset as a discovery cohort. The genetic ancestry cluster associated with self-reported Caucasian donors included over 80% of the roughly 390 genotyped donors. Findings and caveats that apply to the study as a whole: When HLA alleles, especially DR and DQ, strongly co-occurred, attributing TCR associations to individual alleles was difficult. The cohort was sequenced for TCR beta chains only, and without alpha or paired-chain data the features that could be detected were limited. HLA typing was unavailable for some donors at each locus, so association tests used only the typed subset. The earlier analysis of about 600 of the donors excluded 15 to 20 rarely observed V segments, including chromosome 9 orphons, because counts were too low. A further reported finding was that TCR beta sequences accurately predicted the HLA-A and HLA-B alleles for most subjects in the first cohort. An earlier analysis of 450 to 750 of the donors showed that most TCR beta V segments appeared in productive rearrangements either about 87% or about 30% of the time, which broadly matched IMGT annotations. A few of the identified cytomegalovirus-associated TCR beta chains were confirmed in vitro to be specific for cytomegalovirus antigens. The classifier was reported to diagnose cytomegalovirus status with high specificity and sensitivity in both the original cohort and the validation cohort. In a later analysis, TCR association rates were found to vary across HLA loci, with the most associated TCRs seen for DRB1 alleles and the fewest for HLA-C alleles. The authors suggested that the approach could potentially be generalized to other disease states and immunological phenotypes. CMV serostatus was the only immune exposure information available for the cohort. A total of 150 to 200 TCR beta chains were listed by the study as associated with cytomegalovirus. A later genetic analysis associated a missense DCLRE1C variant with V-gene and J-gene trimming of TCR beta chains, and an independent cohort replicated the association. Across donors, most TCR sequences were observed very rarely, whereas some public TCRs were present in many individuals. Compared with equally common non-associated chains, HLA-associated TCR beta chains in a later analysis were more clonally expanded and had lower generation probabilities. Because the 87-base-pair reads could not distinguish some IMGT-functional V segments, including TRBV6-2 and TRBV6-3, those segments were excluded. A later analysis found that most CMV-associated TCR beta chains appeared HLA-restricted, with HLA associations seemingly driven largely by CMV exposure. According to a later genetic analysis, donors in an Asian-associated ancestry cluster had fewer N-insertions in productive TCRs than the approximately 690-donor mean. Roughly uniform sequencing depth across donors was assumed in presence/absence analyses, although this assumption may not hold. Linkage disequilibrium might explain the correlated functional status among segregating V segments, but an unknown experimental factor could not be ruled out. The sequencing pipeline was judged likely to have produced a cluster of highly shared sequence variants as a technical artifact. A later analysis associated approximately 17,000 TCR beta sequences with specific HLA alleles at a false discovery rate of 0.05. A later analysis reported that several top co-occurrence clusters appeared linked to parvovirus B19, influenza, CMV and Epstein-Barr virus.

The cohort comprised fewer than 750 healthy bone marrow donors. All cohort members were sampled while nominally healthy, although unrecorded immune exposures were likely present. The donor was CMV seronegative and was included in the group of approximately 350 seronegative cohort members. A peripheral blood sample was provided by each donor, and peripheral blood mononuclear cells were used for TCR beta sequencing. The Qiagen DNeasy Blood Extraction Kit was used to extract genomic DNA from the blood cell samples. The library was prepared using the immunoSEQ multiplex PCR assay. For the multiplex PCR, a mixture combining 60 forward primers for TCR Vbeta segments and 13 reverse primers for TCR Jbeta segments was used. A multiplex PCR assay on genomic DNA amplified the CDR3 region of rearranged TCR beta genes. Amplified TCR beta libraries were sequenced as 87-base-pair reads on the Illumina HiSeq System. The paper's processing steps were these. A later analysis tallied 75 million to 95 million unique TCR beta chains across the 550 to 850 repertoires, and approximately 11 million of those chains were shared by two or more donors. Raw reads were error-corrected and collapsed into unique sequences by a nearest-neighbor algorithm in which closely related sequences were merged to remove PCR and sequencing errors. V, D and J gene segments were assigned by aligning CDR3 sequences to IMGT reference sequences. For a sequence to be retained, a match of at least six nucleotides was required to both a V gene segment and a J gene segment. Rearrangements were called productive when the CDR3 lacked stop codons and stayed in frame with V and J; all others were non-productive. CDR3 was defined by IMGT convention, running from the second conserved V-encoded cysteine to the conserved J-encoded phenylalanine. The earlier analysis of some 600 of the donors excluded sequences that lacked an unambiguous match to a single V gene segment. An earlier analysis of several hundred of the donors classified V segments as functional when productive rearrangements were above 56.7% and as segregating when the standard deviation between donors was above 5%. A statistical classification framework was built for diagnosing cytomegalovirus status from the catalog of TCR beta chain sequences. In a later analysis, V and J genes were assigned by comparing TCR nucleotide sequences against IMGT/GENE-DB human TR gene sequences. The TCRdist pipeline was used in a later analysis to assign CDR3 sequences and most-parsimonious VDJ recombination scenarios. In a later analysis, each TCR beta chain was defined by its CDR3 amino acid sequence together with its V-gene family, and reads lacking a unique V-gene family were excluded. A later analysis removed 550 to 700 highly shared, low-generation-probability nucleotide sequences to deal with suspected cross-contamination and a sequencing artifact. A later analysis calculated a clonal expansion index for each public chain from normalized within-repertoire ranks of inferred template counts. In a later analysis, generation probabilities were computed with a VDJ recombination model fitted to out-of-frame rearrangements, and the resulting probabilities were checked against IGoR. A later analysis scored TCR-TCR, TCR-HLA and TCR-CMV co-occurrence with hypergeometric tests, applying a repertoire-size bias correction to TCR pairs. False discovery rates were estimated in a later analysis by permuting HLA or CMV assignments 20 times. In a later analysis, co-occurring TCRs were grouped with DBSCAN, and TCRdist sequence similarity was added when clustering was performed within HLA-allele-positive subsets. Co-occurrence clustering excluded repertoires with fewer than 30,000 or more than 120,000 public chains, plus five with anomalous nucleotide sharing. Here the immuneACCESS table is served through TCRdb, limited to in-frame sequences with V and J called. Missing clones are a known gap in these copies; in checked studies unresolved V genes cover under half, and the rest lacks a known reason. V and J calls and clone size are given by that table; D and trimming were obtained from the DNA. For this sample there are around 150,000 clones; 76% appear just once. Of the sample, approximately 4% falls within the top ten clones.

As for this clone: Its cognate antigen has yet to be identified. No per-base quality is available; no much larger clone lies one base away. The sample carries other DNA sequences with the same CDR3.

CDR1 and CDR2, looked up from the germline V gene, are SGHRS and YFSETQ. The CDR3 sequence holds 14 residues, the cysteine and phenylalanine included. Only CDR3 DNA is held: 42 bases, read in frame from base 1. V is clipped by 0 bases and J by 8 bases, and the sequence between their germline boundaries is 14 bases long. Sequences were obtained from PBMCs. The receptor's source is a young man in good health and CMV-seronegative. Recombination connected TRBV5-1 to TRBJ1-2, with the D gene uncertain. The nucleotides read TGCGCCAGCAGCTTGGCCGGGGATCTTGGGGGCTACACCTTC. Translated, it gives CASSLAGDLGGYTF.